This T cell receptor (beta chain) was retrieved from a study of neurological immune-mediated disorders. Each sequencing run yielded over 170 million TCR-beta sequences from 15-18 subjects. TCRdb recomputed calls from the 5' RACE reads with MiXCR, one row per CDR3 protein. The sample has roughly 61,000 distinct CDR3 sequences; approximately 25% are singletons. As for time point: technical triplicate 2. A total of 2 million PBMCs stored at -80 degrees C provided the unsorted libraries. Germline lookup yields CDR1 SQVTM and CDR2 ANQGSEA. The V end was cut by 7 bases, the J end by 5 bases, with 26 bases between. The CDR3 spans 17 residues. The study, taken as a whole, reports: No CDR3 amino acid sequences recurred among expanded clones across subjects, suggesting private repertoires in all groups. The level of TCR clonal expansion was highest in patients with HTLV-1-associated myelopathy and lowest in multiple sclerosis, where it fell below the level seen in healthy controls.

Regarding this clonotype: Its antigen remains unknown.

The rearrangement uses TRBV29-1 and TRBJ1-4; a possible D gene is TRBD1 (5 bases). The clonotype originates from a man between 60 and 75 years old with HTLV-1-associated myelopathy (HAM/TSP). The sample consisted of PBMCs. CDR3 in amino acids: CSARGVFSGRENEKLFF. The CDR3 nucleotides are TGCAGCGCGCGAGGAGTCTTCTCCGGCAGGGAGAATGAAAAACTGTTTTTT.